Shown below are 30 T cell receptor beta chains from a single sample sequenced in a study of T cell responses to AZD1222 COVID-19 vaccine. The repertoire was sequenced with immunoSEQ multiplex PCR; TCRdb's copy has only in-frame clones and lacks some. Of 95,000 to 110,000 clones in the sample, 90% were seen once. Sequencing was performed on peripheral blood, taken on day 0 of AZD1222 vaccination. The receptors derive from an adult in good health.

The table lists this clone with a count of one. V gene TRBV7-2 combines with J gene TRBJ1-3, with a tentative D call TRBD1 (6 bases). The V end lost 1 base, the J end lost 4 bases, and 8 bases lay between the germline ends. The CDR3 spans 14 residues. The germline V gene has CDR1 SGHTA and CDR2 FQGNSA. CDR3 in amino acids: CASSLGQGGNTIYF. The CDR3 DNA is TGTGCCAGCAGCTTAGGTCAGGGGGGAAACACCATATATTTT.

The chain carries TRBV6-5 and TRBJ1-5, with 8 bases fitting TRBD1. This CDR3 contains 15 residues. V was clipped by 4 bases and J by 4 bases; unmatched bases: 6. Germline CDR1 reads MNHEY; CDR2 reads SVGAGI. CDR3 amino acids: CASSLDRGRNQPQHF. CDR3 coding DNA: TGTGCCAGCAGTTTAGACAGGGGTAGGAATCAGCCCCAGCATTTT.

This clone was picked up one time. The chain couples TRBV7-2 to TRBJ1-1, with 7 bases identical to TRBD1. With V trimmed by 5 bases and J by 2 bases, 8 bases remained unmatched. The CDR3 consists of 15 residues. From germline, CDR1 is SGHTA and CDR2 FQGNSA. The CDR3 sequence: CASSRIVGGNTEAFF. DNA of the CDR3: TGTGCCAGCAGCCGTATCGTAGGGGGCAACACTGAAGCTTTCTTT.

The chain couples TRBV5-1 to TRBJ1-1, with D tentatively TRBD1 (6 bases). Germline CDR1 is SGHRS and CDR2 is YFSETQ. V shed 4 bases and J shed 5 bases, with 12 bases lying between them. This CDR3 spans 13 amino acids. The DNA of the CDR3 is TGCGCCAGCAGCCCGAACAGGGATACTGAAGCTTTCTTT. This translates into CASSPNRDTEAFF.

The chain is built from TRBV28 and TRBJ1-2; no reliable D call. V was pared by 5 bases and J by 8 bases, with 21 bases between. This CDR3 comprises 15 residues. Germline V CDR1 and CDR2: MDHEN, SYDVKM. The CDR3 loop reads CASSVGWAGSFGYTF. The CDR3 DNA reads TGTGCCAGCAGTGTGGGGTGGGCAGGTTCGTTCGGCTACACCTTC.

J is TRBJ2-1 and V is TRBV5-1; D might be TRBD1 (6 bases). The ends were cut back, 2 bases at V and 10 bases at J, with 13 bases in the middle. Germline V CDR1 and CDR2: SGHRS, YFSETQ. The CDR3 covers 13 residues. For the CDR3, the DNA is TGCGCCAGCAGCTTATCGACAGGTCGGGAGCAGTTCTTC. As protein: CASSLSTGREQFF.

This clone was seen once. The junction and the germline gene differ at one end; a read error may be behind it. The V gene is TRBV4-1, the J gene TRBJ1-1; 9 bases align to TRBD1. The CDR3 spans 14 residues. Per germline, CDR1 MGHRA and CDR2 YSYEKL. The CDR3 sequence is CASSKDRGATEAFF. Here the CDR3 DNA reads TGCGCCAGCAGCAAAGACAGGGGGGCGACTGAAGCTTTCTTT.

This sequence joins TRBV4-2 and TRBJ2-7; no reliable D call. This CDR3 is built from 16 residues. Deletions cut 0 bases from V and 3 bases from J, with 15 bases between. CDR1 and CDR2 (germline): LGHNA, YNFKEQ. The CDR3, as DNA: TGTGCCAGCAGCCAAGAATTGAGGATAGCCGTCTACGAGCAGTACTTC. Encoded protein: CASSQELRIAVYEQYF.

V usage is TRBV18 and J usage is TRBJ2-4; 7 bases match TRBD1. The CDR3 has 13 residues. The V segment lost 2 bases and the J segment 11 bases; nucleotides outside the gene matches: 6. From germline, CDR1 is KGHSH and CDR2 LQKENI. CDR3 DNA: TGTGCCAGCTCACCAGGACAGGCCCCCCTTCAGTACTTC. It specifies CASSPGQAPLQYF.

The chain uses TRBV28 and TRBJ2-7; D is tentatively TRBD1 or TRBD2 (5 bases each). V lost 3 bases and J lost 7, with 22 bases in between. CDR1 is MDHEN and CDR2 is SYDVKM in the germline V gene. The CDR3 length is 16 residues. CDR3 bases: TGTGCCAGCAGTTTGGGACCCTCTGGGGTAGTCGGGGAGCAGTACTTC. Translated: CASSLGPSGVVGEQYF.

CDR3 loop: CASSLRDRGTEQYF. In nucleotides, the CDR3 is TGTGCCAGCAGCTTAAGGGACAGGGGTACGGAGCAGTACTTC. The chain carries TRBV7-3 and TRBJ2-7; TRBD1 matches at 10 bases. The CDR3 runs 14 residues. The germline V gene encodes CDR1 SGHTA and CDR2 FQGTGA. The ends lost 1 base at V and 7 bases at J; junction bases unmatched: 4.

The gene calls are TRBV28 and TRBJ1-1; D is uncertain. The germline V gene encodes CDR1 MDHEN and CDR2 SYDVKM. Trimming pared 5 bases from V and 4 bases from J, leaving 14 bases between. The CDR3 length is 14 residues. CDR3 in amino acids: CASSPSREVTEAFF. The CDR3 DNA follows: TGTGCCAGCAGTCCCTCTAGAGAAGTCACTGAAGCTTTCTTT.

This clone came up once. The gene calls are TRBV19 and TRBJ2-7; D gene unclear. This CDR3 contains 15 residues. V was clipped by 3 bases and J by 2 bases, with 14 bases between them. Germline lookup yields CDR1 LNHDA and CDR2 SQIVND (reference sequence). The CDR3 coding sequence is TGTGCCAGTAGTATTGGGCACAGTGACACCTACGAGCAGTACTTC. It codes for CASSIGHSDTYEQYF.

The chain employs TRBV29-1 and TRBJ2-5; perhaps D is TRBD1 or TRBD2 (5 bases each). Looked up from germline, CDR1 is SQVTM and CDR2 is ANQGSEA. This CDR3 contains 15 residues. Trimming pared 4 bases from V and 5 bases from J, leaving 20 bases between. The CDR3 protein is CSVGGGRGSGETQYF. The CDR3 DNA reads as TGCAGCGTTGGTGGGGGTCGGGGTTCCGGGGAGACCCAGTACTTC.

This clone has only one observation. V and J are TRBV19 and TRBJ2-1, with D uncertain. Germline V gene data show CDR1 as LNHDA and CDR2 as SQIVND (reference sequence). V dropped 1 base and J dropped 0 bases, with 7 bases sitting between them. The CDR3 spans 15 residues. This CDR3 is CASSIVGTSYNEQFF. The CDR3 bases are TGTGCCAGTAGTATAGTGGGCACCTCCTACAATGAGCAGTTCTTC.

The chain uses TRBV23-1 and TRBJ1-4; 10 bases are a match to TRBD1. TRBV23-1 is annotated as an ORF whose role is uncertain. V gave up 2 bases and J gave up 7 bases; unmatched junction bases: 16. The CDR3 consists of 19 residues. The CDR3: CASSQTVTGGVELFEKLFF. The CDR3 region has the DNA TGCGCCAGCAGTCAAACCGTGACAGGGGGCGTCGAGTTATTTGAAAAACTGTTTTTT.

In DNA form, the CDR3 reads TGTGCCAGTAGCACACGGTACAATCAGCCCCAGCATTTT. Translating it yields CASSTRYNQPQHF. This chain uses TRBV19 with TRBJ1-5; D unclear. The CDR3 loop spans 13 amino acids. The V gene's germline CDR1 is LNHDA and CDR2 SQIVND (reference sequence). Trimming stripped 6 bases from V and 3 bases from J, with 9 bases between.

The CDR3 sequence: CASSNQWGNEKLFF. CDR3 bases: TGTGCCAGTAGCAATCAATGGGGTAATGAAAAACTGTTTTTT. The V and J genes are TRBV19 and TRBJ1-4; D gene unclear. The CDR3 contains 14 residues. Germline V gene lookup returns CDR1 LNHDA and CDR2 SQIVND (reference sequence). Trimming pared 6 bases from V and 4 bases from J, leaving 12 bases between.

The rearrangement joins TRBV24-1 to TRBJ2-3; D gene uncertain. The ends were cut back, 5 bases at V and 0 bases at J, with 14 bases in the middle. This CDR3 region has 16 residues. The germline V gene has CDR1 KGHDR and CDR2 SFDVKD. CDR3 region: CATSAGSKASTDTQYF. CDR3 bases: TGTGCCACCAGTGCCGGGTCTAAAGCTAGCACAGATACGCAGTATTTT.

The rearrangement uses TRBV6-5 and TRBJ1-5; 9 nucleotides align to TRBD1. From germline, CDR1 is MNHEY and CDR2 SVGAGI. The CDR3 spans 14 residues. J lost 7 bases, V lost 7 bases, and 8 bases had no gene match. The CDR3 sequence is CASKVGQGSQPQHF. CDR3 sequence (DNA): TGTGCCAGCAAAGTGGGACAGGGATCCCAGCCCCAGCATTTT.

The chain couples TRBV5-1 to TRBJ1-2; tentatively, D is TRBD1 (5 bases). The CDR3 totals 13 residues. Germline-derived CDR1 and CDR2 are SGHRS and YFSETQ. Trimming left V 5 bases short and J 1 base short, with 9 bases between. The CDR3: CASSPDSNYGYTF. The CDR3, as DNA: TGCGCCAGCAGTCCCGACAGTAACTATGGCTACACCTTC.

J is TRBJ2-7 and V is TRBV15, with TRBD1 matching 8 bases. The ends lost 4 bases at V and 5 bases at J; junction bases unmatched: 7. Germline lookup yields CDR1 LNHNV and CDR2 YYDKDF (reference sequence). The length of the CDR3 is 14 residues. CDR3 sequence reads: CATSKRTGSDEQYF. CDR3 sequence (DNA): TGTGCCACCAGCAAACGGACAGGGAGTGACGAGCAGTACTTC.

V usage is TRBV5-1 and J usage is TRBJ2-5; 9 positions agree with TRBD1. CDR3 length equals 15 residues. Unmatched junction bases numbered 6, after V lost 1 base and J lost 5 bases. The V gene's germline CDR1 is SGHRS and CDR2 YFSETQ. CDR3 region: CASSLTGGPVETQYF. Here the CDR3 DNA reads TGCGCCAGCAGCTTGACAGGGGGCCCCGTGGAGACCCAGTACTTC.

The V gene is TRBV30, the J gene TRBJ2-3, with 10 bases lining up with TRBD2. Germline CDR1 reads GTSNPN; CDR2 reads SVGIG (reference sequence). CDR3 length: 14 amino acids. V shed 3 bases, J shed 3 bases, and the junction held 3 bases outside the gene matches. The CDR3 sequence is CAWSNSGGTDTQYF. The CDR3, as DNA: TGTGCCTGGAGCAATAGCGGGGGGACAGATACGCAGTATTTT. Full variable domain (rest looked up from reference TRBV30 and TRBJ2-3): SQTIHQWPATLVQPVGSPLSLECTVEGTSNPNLYWYRQAAGRGLQLLFYSVGIGQISSEVPQNLSASRPQDRQFILSSKKLLLSDSGFYLCAWSNSGGTDTQYFGPGTRLTVL.

V and J are TRBV4-1 and TRBJ2-7; 7 positions agree with TRBD1. The V gene end was trimmed by 5 bases and the J gene end by 4 bases; junction bases not matched to a gene: 8. Germline assignment: CDR1 MGHRA and CDR2 YSYEKL. CDR3 length: 14 residues. CDR3 in amino acids: CASSSRQGWYEQYF. CDR3 DNA: TGCGCCAGCAGCTCCCGACAGGGTTGGTACGAGCAGTACTTC.

V is TRBV7-2 and J is TRBJ2-1, with 8 nucleotides matching TRBD2. Trimming took 2 bases from V and 7 from J; bases not matched to a gene: 10. This CDR3 is built from 16 residues. Germline assignment: CDR1 SGHTA and CDR2 FQGNSA. The DNA for the CDR3 is TGTGCCAGCAGCTTATATGCGAGCGGGGGATTGAATGAGCAGTTCTTC. Protein: CASSLYASGGLNEQFF.

The rearrangement joins TRBV9 to TRBJ2-5; D remains unclear. The CDR3 is 14 amino acids. CDR1 and CDR2 from the germline V gene are SGDLS and YYNGEE. V was cut by 0 bases and J by 2 bases, with 8 bases left in between. The CDR3 reads CASSVGYLQETQYF. The DNA of the CDR3 is TGTGCCAGCAGCGTAGGATACCTTCAAGAGACCCAGTACTTC.

Of note for this clone: The junction does not match germline at one end; this may be a read error. This chain joins TRBV6-1 and TRBJ2-1; 9 positions match TRBD1. The germline V gene encodes CDR1 MNHNS and CDR2 SASEGT. The CDR3 is made up of 15 amino acids. The DNA of the CDR3 is TGTGCCAGCAGGGAAGCCGGGACAGGGAACAATGAGCAGTTCTTC. This codes for CASREAGTGNNEQFF.

The chain recombines TRBV2 with TRBJ2-7, with 12 bases matching TRBD2. CDR3 length: 15 residues. Germline CDR1 SNHLY, CDR2 FYNNEI. With 6 bases clipped from V and 7 bases from J, the junction kept 10 bases outside the gene matches. The CDR3, as DNA: TGTGCCAGCAGCGACGCTAGCGGGGGGGCGTGGGAGCAGTACTTC. Its protein product is CASSDASGGAWEQYF. The entire variable domain, with the rest obtained from reference TRBV2 and TRBJ2-7, is as follows: EPEVTQTPSHQVTQMGQEVILRCVPISNHLYFYWYRQILGQKVEFLVSFYNNEISEKSEIFDDQFSVERPDGSNFTLKIRSTKLEDSAMYFCASSDASGGAWEQYFGPGTRLTVT.

The chain couples TRBV5-1 to TRBJ1-6, with 8 bases fitting TRBD1. J lost 8 bases, V lost 4 bases, and 5 bases had no gene match. Per germline, CDR1 SGHRS and CDR2 YFSETQ. The CDR3 has 14 residues. CDR3 residues: CASSPGTGYSPLHF. CDR3 DNA sequence: TGCGCCAGCAGCCCCGGGACAGGTTATTCACCCCTCCACTTT.